This passage covers 3 T cell receptor beta chains from one sample sequenced in a study of technical replicates of blood from a handful of donors. Clones were sequenced by immunoSEQ multiplex PCR, and TCRdb holds only the in-frame ones, with some missing. The table lists some 87,000 clones, approximately 96% of them singletons. Sequenced material: T cells isolated from PBMCs. These receptors originate from a human donor in good health.

V gene TRBV6-5 combines with J gene TRBJ2-3; 8 nucleotides line up with TRBD1. V shed 7 bases, J shed 4 bases, and the junction held 10 bases outside the gene matches. Germline V gene sequence: CDR1 MNHEY, CDR2 SVGAGI. The CDR3 spans 15 residues. The CDR3 bases are TGTGCCAGCAACCCGACAGGGGTAGGGGCAGATACGCAGTATTTT. This translates into CASNPTGVGADTQYF.

The CDR3 loop reads CASSPGDRGETYEQYF. The CDR3 DNA follows: TGTGCCAGCTCACCAGGGGACAGGGGAGAAACCTACGAGCAGTACTTC. This chain uses TRBV18 with TRBJ2-7; 10 nucleotides match TRBD1. The germline V gene encodes CDR1 KGHSH and CDR2 LQKENI. The V and J ends lost 2 bases and 2 bases, in that order; junction bases with no gene match: 6. There are 16 residues in the CDR3.

The chain carries TRBV10-3 and TRBJ2-7, with D perhaps matching TRBD1 (5 bases). Trimming removed 2 bases at V and 13 bases at J, with 21 bases between. Germline V gives CDR1 ENHRY, CDR2 SYGVKD. This CDR3 contains 14 residues. CDR3 in amino acids: CAISEPEDSLDLYF. The CDR3, as DNA: TGTGCCATCAGTGAGCCGGAAGACAGCCTGGACCTCTACTTC.